This T cell receptor beta chain was sequenced during a study of regulatory T cells in long-lasting Graves disease. General observations from the study: Sample size was small, which may have lowered accuracy. There was favoring of TRBV28, TRBJ1-2 and TRBJ2-5 in persistent disease.

Regarding this clonotype: What it binds is not known.

Documented time point: newly diagnosed GD, antithyroid drugs for less than 3 months. The TCR library was made from RNA extracted from PBMCs. Library construction for TCR beta used iRepertoire HTBI primers and Arm-PCR of CDR3 regions. TCRdb redid the calling of the multiplex PCR reads with MiXCR, one entry per CDR3 protein. Counted here are 400,000 to 500,000 distinct CDR3 sequences, less than 15% occurring once; the ten biggest clones make up approximately 15%. The V and J ends lost 0 bases and 3 bases respectively, with 2 bases between them. The germline V gene has CDR1 WNHNN and CDR2 SYGVQD (reference sequence). The CDR3 contains 12 residues. These records were also assigned to another study, of T cells in Graves' hyperthyroidism and ophthalmopathy.

The sequence derives from a woman in her 50s with Graves disease. The chain links TRBV10-1 to TRBJ2-5; D unresolved. The sequenced sample was peripheral blood mononuclear cells (PBMCs), obtained at new diagnosis, from a patient treated with antithyroid drugs. For the CDR3, the DNA is TGCGCCAGCAGTGAGTCGAAAGAGACCCAGTACTTC. Amino acid sequence: CASSESKETQYF.